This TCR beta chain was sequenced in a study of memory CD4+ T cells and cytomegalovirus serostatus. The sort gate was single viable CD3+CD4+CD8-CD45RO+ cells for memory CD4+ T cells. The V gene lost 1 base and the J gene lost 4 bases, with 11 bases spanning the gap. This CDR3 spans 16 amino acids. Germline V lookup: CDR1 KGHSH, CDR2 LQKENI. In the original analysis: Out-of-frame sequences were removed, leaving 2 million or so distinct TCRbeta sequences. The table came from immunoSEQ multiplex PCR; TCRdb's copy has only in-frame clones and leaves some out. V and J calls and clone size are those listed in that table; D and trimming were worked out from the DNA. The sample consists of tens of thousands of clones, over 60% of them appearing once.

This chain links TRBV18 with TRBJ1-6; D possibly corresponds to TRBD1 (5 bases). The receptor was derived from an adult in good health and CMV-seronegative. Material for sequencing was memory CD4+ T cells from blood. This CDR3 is CASSPQEGTYNSPLHF. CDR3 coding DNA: TGTGCCAGCTCACCACAGGAGGGGACGTATAATTCACCCCTCCACTTT.